The present entry profiles one T cell receptor (beta chain) with its context. What antigen it recognizes has not been identified. Per-base qualities were not stored, and no clone one base away is much larger. The data derive from a study of T cell responses to AZD1222 COVID-19 vaccine (dated by TCRdb to the early 2020s). A note on the overall study: AZD1222 recipients with second doses at about 4 weeks or about 12 weeks were pooled, because spike-specific TCR depth and breadth did not differ between schedules. A total of 230 to 250 trial participants underwent TCR sequencing, of whom about 210 received two doses of AZD1222 and around 25 received two doses of the MenACWY control vaccine. Enrollment into the trials was organized by age into subgroups of 18-55, 56-69 and 70-plus years, and those subgroups contained roughly 140, 27 and 60 TCR-sequenced participants, respectively.

The investigation overall reported the following: The vaccine-associated CD4 TCRs covered the entire spike protein, and the dominant responses fell in regions 160-218 and 743-854. After two AZD1222 doses, spike-specific TCR breadth and depth were significantly higher than at day 0 and than in MenACWY recipients. Because no samples from the day 14 peak response were available, repertoires could be characterized only after the peak T cell response. The 56-69-year group was small, and its depth increase did not reach significance, likely because of low power. Conclusions about previously exposed vaccinees were limited because only six AZD1222 recipients were SARS-CoV-2 seropositive at baseline. Reportedly, close to half of the unique spike-specific TCRs recognized epitopes lying outside the regions that are mutated in the B.1.351 and B.1.1.7 variants. Participants were mostly white British and included more females than males, and it was suggested by the authors that clonal diversity may have been underestimated.

The CDR3 measures 15 amino acids from cysteine to phenylalanine. Of all the DNA, just the CDR3 is kept, 45 bases in frame from base 1. According to the germline V gene (reference sequence), CDR1 reads SGHNT and CDR2 reads YYREEE. Germline trimming: 3 bases from V, 5 bases from J; junction bases outside gene matches: 5. The CDR3 regions of human TCRbeta chains were analyzed by immunosequencing. Per the authors' processing: TCRs in the repertoires were compared against a reference library of SARS-CoV-2-specific TCRs that had been generated with the MIRA antigen-specificity platform. Breadth was defined as the fraction of unique TCRs that were SARS-CoV-2-associated. Depth was defined as the fraction of total T cells that were SARS-CoV-2-associated. Each spike-specific TCR was assigned to its reactive spike region and to a CD4 or CD8 class using the MIRA data. Log10-transformed breadth and depth values were compared by one-way ANOVA with Sidak's multiple comparisons tests. The clones in this table, taken by TCRdb from immuneACCESS, are in-frame only. Not every clone is retained; where verified, under half of the shortfall comes from an unresolved V gene, and the cause of the rest is unknown. V, J and clone size reflect that table, while D and trimming were determined from the DNA. The sample yields under 200,000 clones; approximately 93% were counted once. The ten largest clones take up about 4% of the sample.

Reading the label with the study, this specimen's time point is: baseline before first vaccination. The vaccinee samples were drawn from two UK trials, COV001 and COV002, one of which was a single-blind randomized controlled phase 2/3 trial testing AZD1222 (ChAdOx1 nCoV-19) in healthy adults. For TCRbeta chain sequencing, PBMC samples from trial participants were taken at day 0 and at day 28 after the second dose. The chain is encoded by TRBV5-4 joined to TRBJ2-2; 9 central nucleotides agree with TRBD1. This sequence originates from an adult in good health. Sequencing was performed on peripheral blood, taken on day 0 of AZD1222 vaccination. The CDR3 corresponds to CASSSGTGSTGELFF. At the DNA level, the sequence is TGTGCCAGCAGCTCCGGGACAGGGTCTACCGGGGAGCTGTTTTTT. Reference TRBV5-4 and TRBJ2-2 proteins supply the regions before and after the CDR3; the full variable domain is: ETGVTQSPTHLIKTRGQQVTLRCSSQSGHNTVSWYQQALGQGPQFIFQYYREEENGRGNFPPRFSGLQFPNYSSELNVNALELDDSALYLCASSSGTGSTGELFFGEGSRLTVL.